A selection of T cell receptor beta chains follows, all from one sample in a study of T-cell reconstitution after alpha-beta-depleted transplantation in children. MiXCR, applied by TCRdb to the PCR reads, yields one record per CDR3 protein. The sample lists roughly 340,000 distinct CDR3 sequences, 16% seen once, with roughly 40% in the top ten. This specimen was PBMCs, mostly from graft donor cells, taken 360 days after TCRalphabeta/CD19-depleted stem cell transplant. Receptors were obtained from a male patient between 2 and 9 years old who had a stem cell transplant for acute lymphoblastic leukemia, so the T cells may come from the graft donor. CDR3s include the opening cysteine and the closing phenylalanine or tryptophan. The D gene is left open where the match is weak. Not every row has a clone size; where given, it reads once, few, many or a size class.

>few|TRBV29-1|NA|TRBJ2-2
TGCAGCGTTAAATGGGCGGCGGGGGAGCTGTTTTTT
CSVKWAAGELFF
>NA|TRBV3-1|TRBD1|TRBJ2-5
TGTGCCAGCAGCCAAGCGACAGGGGGCAGAGAGACCCAGTACTTC
CASSQATGGRETQYF
>NA|TRBV20-1|NA|TRBJ1-2
TGCAGTGCTAGAGATTGGGACTCTCTGGGAGGGAACTATGGCTACACCTTC
CSARDWDSLGGNYGYTF
>few|TRBV7-8|NA|TRBJ2-5
TGTGCCACCCTCACTGGGGAAGAGACCCAGTACTTC
CATLTGEETQYF
>few|TRBV5-1|NA|TRBJ2-1
TGCGCCAGCAGCTTTAGGCAGGTCGTCGATGAGCAGTTCTTC
CASSFRQVVDEQFF
>NA|TRBV10-3|TRBD2|TRBJ2-1
TGTGCCATCAGTGACGGGAGGGCCAATGAGCAGTTCTTC
CAISDGRANEQFF
>many|TRBV4-1|NA|TRBJ2-1
TGCGCCAGCAGCCATCCCGTGGCGATTCGTGGATACAATGAGCAGTTCTTC
CASSHPVAIRGYNEQFF
>many|TRBV29-1|TRBD1|TRBJ2-5
TGCAGCGTTGGTGGGACAGGGGAAGTGAGTCTACCGTCGACCCAGTACTTC
CSVGGTGEVSLPSTQYF
>NA|TRBV7-2|TRBD2|TRBJ2-5
TGTGCCAGCAGCTCCACCCGGGGGACTAGCGGGAGAGTGACCCAGTACTTC
CASSSTRGTSGRVTQYF
>few|TRBV4-3|NA|TRBJ2-3
TGCGCCAGCAGCCAATCCGTAGGGGGGATGGCAGATACGCAGTATTTT
CASSQSVGGMADTQYF
>many|TRBV18|NA|TRBJ1-1
TGTGCCAGCTCACCACCCGCCAGCTCCAACACTGAAGCTTTCTTT
CASSPPASSNTEAFF
>NA|TRBV12-3/TRBV12-4|NA|TRBJ2-2
TGTGCCAGCAGTTCCGACCCCGGGGAGCTGTTTTTT
CASSSDPGELFF
>few|TRBV12-3/TRBV12-4|TRBD1|TRBJ2-1
TGTGCCAGCAGTTACCGGGACAGGGGGTTCTTC
CASSYRDRGFF
>NA|TRBV28|NA|TRBJ2-7
TGTGCCAGCAGTTTTCGCGGGTCGAGGAGCTACGAGCAGTACTTC
CASSFRGSRSYEQYF
>NA|TRBV12-3/TRBV12-4|NA|TRBJ1-5
TGTGCCAGCAGCCAACAGGGAATGCAGCCCCAGCATTTT
CASSQQGMQPQHF
>few|TRBV20-1|TRBD2|TRBJ2-7
TGCAGTCCCAAGCGGGAGCGGGAGGTCTACGAGCAGTACTTC
CSPKREREVYEQYF
>few|TRBV20-1|TRBD1|TRBJ1-1
TGCAGTGCTAGAAATAGACAGGGATGGACTGAAGCTTTCTTT
CSARNRQGWTEAFF
>NA|TRBV5-1|NA|TRBJ1-4
TGCGCCAGCACTCGACCCGGGGCCAATGAAAAACTGTTTTTT
CASTRPGANEKLFF
>NA|TRBV2|NA|TRBJ2-5
TGTGCCAGCAGTGATACATCGGAGACCCAGTACTTC
CASSDTSETQYF
>NA|TRBV5-6|NA|TRBJ1-4
TGTGCCAGCAGCTTCAGAGAACAGGTTTACGAAAAACTGTTTTTT
CASSFREQVYEKLFF
>many|TRBV5-1|TRBD2|TRBJ2-5
TGCGCCAGCTCCCCGGGACTAGCGAGAGGGGAGGAGACCCAGTACTTC
CASSPGLARGEETQYF
>few|TRBV9|NA|TRBJ1-2
TGTGCCAGCAGCGTCCGCGGGGTGGGGAGCTATGGCTACACCTTC
CASSVRGVGSYGYTF
>few|TRBV7-2|TRBD2|TRBJ2-1
TGTGCCAGCACCCTAGCACTAGCGGGAAACCTACGGGGCAATGAGCAGTTCTTC
CASTLALAGNLRGNEQFF
>NA|TRBV10-3|NA|TRBJ2-5
TGTGCCATCAGTGAAAGTGAAGACCCTGAGACCCAGTACTTC
CAISESEDPETQYF
>many|TRBV29-1|NA|TRBJ2-2
TGCAGCGTTCGAGGGACAACGAACACCGGGGAGCTGTTTTTT
CSVRGTTNTGELFF
>NA|TRBV12-3/TRBV12-4|NA|TRBJ1-2
TGTGCCAGCAGTTACGGGGTTAACTATGGCTACACCTTC
CASSYGVNYGYTF
>few|TRBV28|NA|TRBJ2-1
TGTGCCAGCAGTTGGAGAGGGCCTTCCTACAATGAGCAGTTCTTC
CASSWRGPSYNEQFF
>NA|TRBV4-1|TRBD2|TRBJ2-5
TGCGCCAGCAGCCAAGTCTTGGGGCTAGCGGGACGGGAGACCCAGTACTTC
CASSQVLGLAGRETQYF
>NA|TRBV4-2|NA|TRBJ1-6
TGTGCCAGCAGCCAAGATATTTATCCCTCGGGGGTGTCCTATAATTCACCCCTCCACTTT
CASSQDIYPSGVSYNSPLHF
>many|TRBV5-6|NA|TRBJ2-7
TGTGCCAGCAGCTTAAGACATTACGAGCAGTACTTC
CASSLRHYEQYF
>NA|TRBV20-1|NA|TRBJ2-5
TGCAGTGCTTTGCGGGGAGCGGCACAAGAGACCCAGTACTTC
CSALRGAAQETQYF
>many|TRBV7-6|TRBD1|TRBJ2-5
TGTGCCAGCAGCTTGAGGGACAGGGTAGGAGAGACCCAGTACTTC
CASSLRDRVGETQYF
>few|TRBV12-3/TRBV12-4|NA|TRBJ1-2
TGTGCCAGCAGATCAGACAGCCTGGGCTACACCTTC
CASRSDSLGYTF
>NA|TRBV20-1|NA|TRBJ2-5
TGCAGTGCTCTTCGGACGGACCAAGAGACCCAGTACTTC
CSALRTDQETQYF
>NA|TRBV15|NA|TRBJ2-7
TGTGCCACCAGCCGAGGGGATCCCCACGAGCAGTACTTC
CATSRGDPHEQYF
>NA|TRBV20-1|NA|TRBJ2-7
TGCAGTGCTAGTTTTCCCGGACTCTACGAGCAGTACTTC
CSASFPGLYEQYF
>many|TRBV11-2|NA|TRBJ1-1
TGTGCCAGCAGCTTAGGCCAGATGAACACTGAAGCTTTCTTT
CASSLGQMNTEAFF
>few|TRBV4-2|TRBD1|TRBJ2-2
TGTGCCAGCAGCCAAGTCTTGGGGCAGGGGGCAATCGGGGAGCTGTTTTTT
CASSQVLGQGAIGELFF
>NA|TRBV4-1|TRBD2|TRBJ2-7
TGCGCCAGCAGCCAAGTAAACTCGGTAGCGGGAGGGCCAGGTTTGTTCTACGAGCAGTACTTC
CASSQVNSVAGGPGLFYEQYF
>many|TRBV30|NA|TRBJ2-1
TGTGCCTGGAGCCTCTGGGTGGTCAATGAGCAGTTCTTC
CAWSLWVVNEQFF